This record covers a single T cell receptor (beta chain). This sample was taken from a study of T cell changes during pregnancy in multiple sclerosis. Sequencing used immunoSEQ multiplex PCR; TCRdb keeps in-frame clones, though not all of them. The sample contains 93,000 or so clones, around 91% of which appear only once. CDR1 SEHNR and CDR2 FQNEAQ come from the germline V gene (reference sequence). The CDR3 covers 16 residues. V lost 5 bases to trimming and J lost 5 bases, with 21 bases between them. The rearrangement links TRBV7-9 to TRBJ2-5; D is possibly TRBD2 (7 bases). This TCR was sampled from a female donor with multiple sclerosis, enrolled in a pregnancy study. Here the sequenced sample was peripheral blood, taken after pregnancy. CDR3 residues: CASSPFGGGPQETQYF. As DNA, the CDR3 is TGTGCCAGCAGCCCCTTTGGCGGGGGCCCTCAGGAGACCCAGTACTTC.